What follows describes a single T cell receptor (beta chain). Antigen: not known. These data originate in a study of T cell clonotyping in hematopoietic cell transplantation. Study background: Cytoreduction preceded collection of pretransplant recipient samples.

This sample's time point: recipient sample about 28 days before transplant, after cytoreduction. Study-wide results and caveats: After transplant, recipient diversity fell while pathologically expanded clonotypes grew through day 180. At the given depth, recipient repertoires were over 95% de novo clonotypes. Without cell sorting, CD4 versus CD8 contributions remain unresolved.

Sequencing used immunoSEQ multiplex PCR; TCRdb keeps in-frame clones, though not all of them. The sample carries 75,000 to 95,000 clones, approximately 95% recorded once. The CDR3 is made up of 15 amino acids. In germline, CDR1 is PRHDT, CDR2 FYEKMQ (reference sequence). Between the trimmed V and J ends, which lost 5 bases and 0 bases, there was a span of 11 bases. The gene calls are TRBV13 and TRBJ2-1; D might be TRBD1 (5 bases). Here the sequenced sample was peripheral blood mononuclear cells, taken before stem cell transplant. The sequence derives from a woman aged 45 to 65 with acute myeloid leukemia. Some clones in this sample may be carry-over from other donors' samples. This CDR3 is CASSRDSDSYNEQFF. Here the CDR3 DNA reads TGTGCCAGCAGCCGCGACAGCGACTCCTACAATGAGCAGTTCTTC. Together with reference TRBV13 and TRBJ2-1, the CDR3 gives the full variable domain: AAGVIQSPRHLIKEKRETATLKCYPIPRHDTVYWYQQGPGQDPQFLISFYEKMQSDKGSIPDRFSAQQFSDYHSELNMSSLELGDSALYFCASSRDSDSYNEQFFGPGTRLTVL.